This T cell receptor beta chain was found in a study of T cell repertoires in cytomegalovirus infection. For the study at large: TCR beta signatures that were public indicated CMV infection and matching HLA type. Findings and caveats of the study: There were HLA-C-restricted CMV-specific TCR beta clonotypes dominating the ex vivo response. The study identified carriers of CMV plus the relevant HLA from cumulative public TCR beta family frequency.

The CDR3 length is 18 residues. The germline gives CDR1 SGDLS, CDR2 YYNGEE. V shed 3 bases and J 4 bases; nucleotides not matched to a gene: 7. As regards this clonotype: What it recognizes is unknown.

One entry per CDR3 protein results from TCRdb running MiXCR on the reads. The sample contains 250,000 to 350,000 distinct CDR3 sequences, about 25% of which appear only once. The source is a human donor in good health (CMV status not recorded). Some clones in this sample may be carry-over from other donors' samples. The sequenced sample was PBMCs. The rearrangement uses TRBV9 and TRBJ2-2, with 15 positions matching TRBD2. The CDR3 protein is CASSAPGLAGGGTGELFF. CDR3 in DNA: TGTGCCAGCAGCGCGCCGGGACTAGCGGGAGGCGGCACCGGGGAGCTGTTTTTT.